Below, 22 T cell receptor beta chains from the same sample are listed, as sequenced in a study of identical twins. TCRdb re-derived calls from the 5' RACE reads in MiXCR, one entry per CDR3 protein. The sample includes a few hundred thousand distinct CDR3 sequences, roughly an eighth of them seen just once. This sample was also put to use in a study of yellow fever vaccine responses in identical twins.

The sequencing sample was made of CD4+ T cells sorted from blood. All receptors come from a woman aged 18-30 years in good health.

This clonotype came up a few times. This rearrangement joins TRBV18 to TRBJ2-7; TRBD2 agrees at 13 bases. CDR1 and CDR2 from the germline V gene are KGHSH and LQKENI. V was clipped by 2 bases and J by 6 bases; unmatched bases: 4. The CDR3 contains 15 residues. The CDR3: CASSPGTSGTAEQYF. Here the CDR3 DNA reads TGTGCCAGCTCACCAGGGACTAGCGGGACCGCCGAGCAGTACTTC.

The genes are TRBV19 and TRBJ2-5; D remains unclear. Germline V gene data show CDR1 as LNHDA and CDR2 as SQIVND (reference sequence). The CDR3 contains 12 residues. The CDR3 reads CASGAEFGDQYF. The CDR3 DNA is TGTGCAAGTGGTGCCGAGTTCGGTGACCAGTACTTC.

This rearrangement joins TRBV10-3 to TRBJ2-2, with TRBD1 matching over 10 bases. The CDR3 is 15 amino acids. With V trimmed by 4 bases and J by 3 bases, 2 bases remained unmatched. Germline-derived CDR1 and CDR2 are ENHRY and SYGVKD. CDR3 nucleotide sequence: TGTGCCATCAGTGGAGGGACAGGGGACACCGGGGAGCTGTTTTTT. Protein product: CAISGGTGDTGELFF.

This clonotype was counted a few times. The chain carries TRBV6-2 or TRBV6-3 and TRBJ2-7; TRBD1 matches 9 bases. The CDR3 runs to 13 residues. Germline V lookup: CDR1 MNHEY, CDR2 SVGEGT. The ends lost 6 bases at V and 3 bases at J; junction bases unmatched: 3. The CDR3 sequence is CASRGTGYYEQYF. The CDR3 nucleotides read TGTGCCAGCAGAGGGACAGGGTACTACGAGCAGTACTTC.

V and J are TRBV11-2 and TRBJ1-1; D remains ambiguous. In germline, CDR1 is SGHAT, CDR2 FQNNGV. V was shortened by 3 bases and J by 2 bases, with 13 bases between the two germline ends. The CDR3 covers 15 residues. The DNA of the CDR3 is TGTGCCAGCAGCTTGACCCATTCAAGTAACACTGAAGCTTTCTTT. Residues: CASSLTHSSNTEAFF.

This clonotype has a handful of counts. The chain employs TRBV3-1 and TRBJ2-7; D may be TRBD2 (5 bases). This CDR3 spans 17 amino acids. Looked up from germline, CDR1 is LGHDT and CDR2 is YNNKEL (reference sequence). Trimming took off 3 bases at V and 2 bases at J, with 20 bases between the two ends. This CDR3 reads CASSQKSSPRGTYEQYF. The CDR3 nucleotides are TGTGCCAGCAGCCAGAAATCATCCCCTCGGGGAACCTACGAGCAGTACTTC.

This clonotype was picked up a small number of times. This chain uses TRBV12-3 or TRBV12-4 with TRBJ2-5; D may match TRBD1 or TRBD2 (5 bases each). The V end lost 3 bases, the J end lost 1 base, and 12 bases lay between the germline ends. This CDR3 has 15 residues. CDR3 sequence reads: CASSFRGVPQETQYF. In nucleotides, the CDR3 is TGTGCCAGCAGTTTTAGAGGGGTCCCCCAAGAGACCCAGTACTTC.

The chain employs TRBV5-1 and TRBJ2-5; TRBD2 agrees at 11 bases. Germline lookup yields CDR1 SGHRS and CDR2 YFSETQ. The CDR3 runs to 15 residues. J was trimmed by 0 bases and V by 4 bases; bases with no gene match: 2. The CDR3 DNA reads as TGCGCCAGCAGCCCTAGCGGGGGGTACCAAGAGACCCAGTACTTC. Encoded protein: CASSPSGGYQETQYF.

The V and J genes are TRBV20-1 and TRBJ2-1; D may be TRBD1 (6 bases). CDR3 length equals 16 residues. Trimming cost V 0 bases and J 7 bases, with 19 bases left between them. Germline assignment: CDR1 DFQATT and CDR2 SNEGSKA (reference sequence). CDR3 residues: CSARDPQTGQWNEQFF. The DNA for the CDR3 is TGCAGTGCTAGAGATCCACAGACAGGACAATGGAATGAGCAGTTCTTC.

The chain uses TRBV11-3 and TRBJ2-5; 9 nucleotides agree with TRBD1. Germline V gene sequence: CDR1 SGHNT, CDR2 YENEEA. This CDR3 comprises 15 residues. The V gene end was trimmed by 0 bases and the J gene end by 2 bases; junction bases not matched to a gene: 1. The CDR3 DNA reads TGTGCCAGCAGCTTAGACGGACAGGGGCAAGAGACCCAGTACTTC. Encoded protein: CASSLDGQGQETQYF.

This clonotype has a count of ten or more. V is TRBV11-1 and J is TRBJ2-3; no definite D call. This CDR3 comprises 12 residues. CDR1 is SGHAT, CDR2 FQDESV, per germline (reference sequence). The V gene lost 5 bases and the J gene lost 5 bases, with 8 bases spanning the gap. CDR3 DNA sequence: TGTGCCAGCAGCCTTGAACGAGATACGCAGTATTTT. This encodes CASSLERDTQYF.

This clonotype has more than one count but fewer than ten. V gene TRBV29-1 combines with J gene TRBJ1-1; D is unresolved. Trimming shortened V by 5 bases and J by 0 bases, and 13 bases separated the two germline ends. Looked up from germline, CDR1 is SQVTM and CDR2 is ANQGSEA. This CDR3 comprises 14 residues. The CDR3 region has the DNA TGCAGCGTTCAGGCCATCACCGTGAACACTGAAGCTTTCTTT. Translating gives CSVQAITVNTEAFF.

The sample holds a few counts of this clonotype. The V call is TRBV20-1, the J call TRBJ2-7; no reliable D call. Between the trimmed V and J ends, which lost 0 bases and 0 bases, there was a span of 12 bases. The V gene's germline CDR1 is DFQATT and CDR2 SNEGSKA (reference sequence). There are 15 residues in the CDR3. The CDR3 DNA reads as TGCAGTGCTAGAGATCGAACTACCCACTCCTACGAGCAGTACTTC. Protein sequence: CSARDRTTHSYEQYF.

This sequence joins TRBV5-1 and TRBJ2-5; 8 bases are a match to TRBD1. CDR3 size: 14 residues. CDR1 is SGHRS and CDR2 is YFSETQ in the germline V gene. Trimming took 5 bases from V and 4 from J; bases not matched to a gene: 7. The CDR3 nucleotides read TGCGCCAGCAGACCCGCAGGGGGCGGAGAGACCCAGTACTTC. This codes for CASRPAGGGETQYF.

The CDR3 coding sequence is TGTGCCAGCAGCCTCAACGGACAATCGAACACCGGGGAGCTGTTTTTT. The encoded protein is CASSLNGQSNTGELFF. The V gene is TRBV21-1, the J gene TRBJ2-2; TRBD1, as called in the table, went unchecked against the DNA. TRBV21-1 is an annotated pseudogene. The CDR3 loop spans 16 amino acids.

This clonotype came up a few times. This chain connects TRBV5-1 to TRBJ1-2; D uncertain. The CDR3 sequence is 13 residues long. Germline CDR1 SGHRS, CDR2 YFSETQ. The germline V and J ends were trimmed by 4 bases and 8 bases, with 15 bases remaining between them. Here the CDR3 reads CASSPKDGEGYTF. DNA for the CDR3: TGCGCCAGCAGCCCCAAGGACGGGGAGGGCTACACCTTC.

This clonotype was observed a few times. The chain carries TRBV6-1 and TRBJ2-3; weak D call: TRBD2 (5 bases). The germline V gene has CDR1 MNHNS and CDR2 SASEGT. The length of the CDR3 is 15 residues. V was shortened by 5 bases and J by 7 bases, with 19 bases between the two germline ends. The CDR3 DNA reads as TGTGCCAGCAGTATCAAAAGGGAGTCCGTGTATACGCAGTATTTT. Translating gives CASSIKRESVYTQYF.

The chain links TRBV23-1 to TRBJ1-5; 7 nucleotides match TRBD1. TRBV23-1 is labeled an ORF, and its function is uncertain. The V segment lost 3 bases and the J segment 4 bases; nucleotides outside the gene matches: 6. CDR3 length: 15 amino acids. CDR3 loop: CASSQPGTVNQPQHF. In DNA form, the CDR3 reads TGCGCCAGCAGTCAGCCTGGGACAGTTAATCAGCCCCAGCATTTT.

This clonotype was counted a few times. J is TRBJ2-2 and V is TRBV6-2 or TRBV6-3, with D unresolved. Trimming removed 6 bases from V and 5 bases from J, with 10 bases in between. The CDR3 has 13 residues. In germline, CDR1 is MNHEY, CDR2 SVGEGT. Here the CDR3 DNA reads TGTGCCAGCAGCTACATGGGGACCGGGGAGCTGTTTTTT. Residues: CASSYMGTGELFF.

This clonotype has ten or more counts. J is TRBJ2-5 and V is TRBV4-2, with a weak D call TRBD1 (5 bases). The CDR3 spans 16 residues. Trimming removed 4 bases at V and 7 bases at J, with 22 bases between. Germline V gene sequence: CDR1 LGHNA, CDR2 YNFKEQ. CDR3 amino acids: CASSPWEKDTLVTQYF. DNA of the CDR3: TGTGCCAGCAGCCCATGGGAAAAGGACACATTGGTGACCCAGTACTTC.

CDR3 DNA sequence: TGTGCCAGCAGTTTAGCGCTGATAGCGGGAGGACCATACAATGAGCAGTTCTTC. This gives the protein CASSLALIAGGPYNEQFF. The gene calls are TRBV12-3 or TRBV12-4 and TRBJ2-1; 10 bases agree with TRBD2. V was pared by 0 bases and J by 4 bases, with 9 bases of the junction left unmatched. The CDR3 is 18 amino acids.

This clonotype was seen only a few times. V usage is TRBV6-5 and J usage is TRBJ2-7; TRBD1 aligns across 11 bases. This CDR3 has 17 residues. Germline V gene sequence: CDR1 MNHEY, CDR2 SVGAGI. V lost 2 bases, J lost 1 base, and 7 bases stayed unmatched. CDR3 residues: CASSYTIGTGGSYEQYF. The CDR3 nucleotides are TGTGCCAGCAGTTACACAATCGGGACAGGGGGTTCCTACGAGCAGTACTTC.